The 9 T cell receptor beta chains listed next were all sequenced from one sample in a study of blood T cell repertoires in COVID-19. Repertoires were generated with immunoSEQ multiplex PCR, while TCRdb's copy carries only in-frame clones and drops some. The sample carries fewer than 80,000 clones, about 88% recorded once. The sample comprised peripheral blood. These receptors were collected from a human donor in a cohort sampled during active COVID-19.

This clone was seen a single time. The J gene is TRBJ1-3, the V gene TRBV6-5, with 8 positions matching TRBD1. This CDR3 is built from 15 residues. After removal of 6 bases from V and 3 bases from J, the junction contained 7 bases not matched to a gene. The germline V gene has CDR1 MNHEY and CDR2 SVGAGI. The CDR3 spells CASSTDRGGGNTIYF. The CDR3 DNA sequence: TGTGCCAGCAGCACCGACAGGGGTGGTGGAAACACCATATATTTT.

This clone is a singleton in its sample. The chain carries TRBV2 and TRBJ1-5; no reliable D call. In germline, CDR1 is SNHLY, CDR2 FYNNEI. This CDR3 has 13 amino acids. Trimming removed 7 bases at V and 3 bases at J, with 10 bases between. As DNA, the CDR3 is TGTGCCAGCATCCCAGAACCCAATCAGCCCCAGCATTTT. It translates to CASIPEPNQPQHF.

J is TRBJ2-1 and V is TRBV12-3 or TRBV12-4; D is unresolved. This CDR3 spans 12 amino acids. Trimming took off 3 bases at V and 4 bases at J, with 4 bases between the two ends. As DNA, the CDR3 is TGTGCCAGCAGTTTGGAGTACAATGAGCAGTTCTTC. Translating gives CASSLEYNEQFF.

The rearrangement links TRBV6-1 to TRBJ1-2; TRBD1 matches 7 bases. The junction had 7 bases not matched to a gene; V was cut back by 0 bases and J by 6 bases. The CDR3 spans 15 residues. Germline V gene sequence: CDR1 MNHNS, CDR2 SASEGT. This chain's CDR3 is CASSEAGGVKDGYTF. The CDR3 coding sequence is TGTGCCAGCAGTGAAGCAGGGGGCGTAAAGGATGGCTACACCTTC.

This chain uses TRBV14 with TRBJ1-2, with 8 bases fitting TRBD1. The CDR3 runs to 15 residues. Germline CDR1 and CDR2: SGHDN and FVKESK. Germline trimming cut 4 bases from V and 2 bases from J; bases unmatched to any gene: 6. In DNA, the CDR3 is TGTGCCAGCAGCCTCGCCGGGACAGGAAACTATGGCTACACCTTC. Its protein product is CASSLAGTGNYGYTF.

This rearrangement joins TRBV9 to TRBJ1-1; D might be TRBD1 (5 bases). V was clipped by 4 bases and J by 5 bases, with 15 bases between them. Germline V gene data show CDR1 as SGDLS and CDR2 as YYNGEE. The CDR3 is 14 residues long. This CDR3 is CASSFRGEATEAFF. The CDR3, as DNA: TGTGCCAGCAGCTTCAGAGGGGAGGCAACTGAAGCTTTCTTT.

This clone was seen a single time. The chain is built from TRBV20-1 and TRBJ1-2; D gene ambiguous. The CDR3 has 11 amino acids. The germline gives CDR1 DFQATT, CDR2 SNEGSKA (reference sequence). Trimming took 3 bases from V and 7 from J, leaving 9 bases between them. The CDR3: CSASTGSGYTF. CDR3 nucleotides: TGCAGTGCTAGCACGGGGTCTGGCTACACCTTC.

The chain uses TRBV5-4 and TRBJ2-2, with 8 bases lining up with TRBD2. The germline gives CDR1 SGHNT, CDR2 YYREEE (reference sequence). The V segment lost 2 bases and the J segment 3 bases; nucleotides outside the gene matches: 6. The CDR3 loop spans 16 amino acids. The CDR3 is CASSFLAGRDTGELFF. CDR3 nucleotide sequence: TGTGCCAGCAGCTTTCTAGCGGGTCGGGACACCGGGGAGCTGTTTTTT.

The gene calls are TRBV28 and TRBJ2-4, with 12 bases lining up with TRBD2. V lost 5 bases and J lost 7; bases outside the gene matches: 12. The CDR3 has 17 residues. CDR1 and CDR2 (germline): MDHEN, SYDVKM. CDR3 coding DNA: TGTGCCAGCAGTCCACAGGGACTAGCGGGCCTCGGGAACATTCAGTACTTC. It codes for CASSPQGLAGLGNIQYF.